The 3 T cell receptor beta chains given below trace back to one sample, sequenced in a study of T cell changes during pregnancy in multiple sclerosis. TCRdb's copy holds only in-frame clones and misses some; the assay was immunoSEQ multiplex PCR. The repertoire has around 13,000 clones, approximately 89% of them found once; the top ten carry less than 9.5%. Source: CD8+ T cells from peripheral blood mononuclear cells, taken in the second trimester of pregnancy. The receptors derive from a female donor in good health, enrolled as a control in a pregnancy study.

The chain employs TRBV9 and TRBJ2-1; 9 nucleotides align to TRBD2. V was clipped by 0 bases and J by 8 bases; unmatched bases: 9. The CDR3 is made up of 16 amino acids. Germline CDR1 is SGDLS and CDR2 is YYNGEE. The CDR3 is CASSVGGGRASDEQFF. DNA of the CDR3: TGTGCCAGCAGCGTAGGCGGCGGGAGGGCCTCGGATGAGCAGTTCTTC.

The chain uses TRBV7-9 and TRBJ2-3; D unclear. The CDR3 consists of 15 residues. The ends were cut back, 5 bases at V and 2 bases at J, with 14 bases in the middle. CDR1 and CDR2 (germline): SEHNR, FQNEAQ (reference sequence). This chain's CDR3 is CASSPPIGPTDTQYF. As DNA, the CDR3 is TGTGCCAGCAGCCCACCTATTGGGCCCACAGATACGCAGTATTTT.

The chain couples TRBV7-9 to TRBJ2-7; 13 bases are a match to TRBD2. Germline CDR1 is SEHNR and CDR2 is FQNEAQ (reference sequence). There are 18 residues in the CDR3. V shed 3 bases and J 3 bases; nucleotides not matched to a gene: 11. CDR3 residues: CASSFGLAGVLGSYEQYF. CDR3 nucleotides: TGTGCCAGCAGCTTTGGACTAGCGGGGGTCCTGGGTAGCTACGAGCAGTACTTC. Full variable domain (rest looked up from reference TRBV7-9 and TRBJ2-7): DTGVSQNPRHKITKRGQNVTFRCDPISEHNRLYWYRQTLGQGPEFLTYFQNEAQLEKSRLLSDRFSAERPKGSFSTLEIQRTEQGDSAMYLCASSFGLAGVLGSYEQYFGPGTRLTVT.